A selection of T cell receptor beta chains follows, all from one sample in a study of graft-versus-host responses after intestinal transplantation. Their specific antigens are unknown. Here immunoSEQ multiplex PCR was the method, and the copy in TCRdb shows in-frame clones only, minus some. The data show approximately 90,000 clones, around 84% seen once. The sequenced sample was unstimulated CD4+ T cells sorted from spleen or lymph node cells, obtained before intestinal transplant. These receptors originate from a human donor who received an intestinal transplant. The CDR3 runs from the conserved cysteine through the conserved F or W. Each record gives: V gene, D gene, clone size, J gene, CDR3 DNA, CDR3 protein. The D gene is left open where the match is weak. Where a row states a size, it is once, few, many or the class of an expanded clone; other rows omit it.

TRBV5-1	TRBD1	.	TRBJ2-7	TGCGCCAGCAGCTATTACGACAGGGACGCGAACGAGCAGTACTTC	CASSYYDRDANEQYF
TRBV1	.	.	TRBJ2-7	TGCACCAGCAGCCAAGATCGGGTAGCGGGAGGCCACTCCTACGAGCAGTACTTC	CTSSQDRVAGGHSYEQYF
TRBV7-8	.	few	TRBJ1-5	TGTGCCAGCAGCTCTGACAGGCCCGGTGGGCCCCAGCATTTT	CASSSDRPGGPQHF
TRBV6-6	.	.	TRBJ1-5	TGTGCCAGCTGGCAGTCAGAGGGCAATCAGCCCCAGCATTTT	CASWQSEGNQPQHF
TRBV7-3	.	.	TRBJ2-3	TGTGCCAGCAGTCGGGACAAAGATACGCAGTATTTT	CASSRDKDTQYF
TRBV5-1	.	.	TRBJ1-5	TGCGCCAGCAGCTTGGTTTCGGGTAACAATCAGCCCCAGCATTTT	CASSLVSGNNQPQHF
TRBV7-9	TRBD1	.	TRBJ1-3	TGTGCCAGCAGCTTTCGGACAGGGTCCGGAAACACCATATATTTT	CASSFRTGSGNTIYF
TRBV19	TRBD1	.	TRBJ1-2	TGTGCCAGTAAATATGCCCCGGGACAGGGTGCTAACTATGGCTACACCTTC	CASKYAPGQGANYGYTF
TRBV7-8	TRBD2	.	TRBJ2-1	TGTGCCAGCAGCTTGGGACTAGCGGGATATTCCTACAATGAGCAGTTCTTC	CASSLGLAGYSYNEQFF
TRBV5-4	.	.	TRBJ1-2	TGTGCCAGCAGCTTGACAGGGCTTAACTATGGCTACACCTTC	CASSLTGLNYGYTF
TRBV6-1	.	few	TRBJ1-1	TGTGCCAGCAGTGCCCAGTCGAACACTGAAGCTTTCTTT	CASSAQSNTEAFF
TRBV28	.	few	TRBJ1-3	TGTGCCAGCAAGACTTCTAGCTCTGGAAACACCATATATTTT	CASKTSSSGNTIYF
TRBV29-1	.	few	TRBJ2-7	TGCAGCGTATCGGGAATTTACCCTGGTGAGCAGTACTTC	CSVSGIYPGEQYF
TRBV5-5	TRBD1	.	TRBJ1-2	TGTGCCAGCAGCCCGGGACAGGGAAAGTGGGGCTACACCTTC	CASSPGQGKWGYTF
TRBV10-3	TRBD1	.	TRBJ1-1	TGTGCCACCAACAGAGCGGGACAGGGAGAAACTGAAGCTTTCTTT	CATNRAGQGETEAFF
TRBV7-9	.	.	TRBJ2-7	TGTGCCAGCAGCTCTTACCGGCTCAGGGACGAGCAGTACTTC	CASSSYRLRDEQYF
TRBV28	TRBD2	.	TRBJ2-1	TGTGCCAGCTTACGGGGGGTAGGGAACAATGAGCAGTTCTTC	CASLRGVGNNEQFF
TRBV18	TRBD2	once	TRBJ2-3	TGTGCCAGCTCACTCAGGACTAGCGGGGGAATAGATACGCAGTATTTT	CASSLRTSGGIDTQYF
TRBV28	.	.	TRBJ2-7	TGTGCCAGCAGTTCCCCGGGAGAGTACTACGAGCAGTACTTC	CASSSPGEYYEQYF
TRBV6-5	TRBD1	.	TRBJ2-5	TGTGCCAGCAGTCCGGACAGGGCCCAAGAGACCCAGTACTTC	CASSPDRAQETQYF
TRBV7-6	.	.	TRBJ2-3	TGTGCCAGCAGCTTATTAATGAGCACAGATACGCAGTATTTT	CASSLLMSTDTQYF
TRBV29-1	TRBD1	few	TRBJ2-7	TGCAGCGTGGGACAGGGCACCTACGAGCAGTACTTC	CSVGQGTYEQYF
TRBV6-6	.	.	TRBJ2-3	TGTGCCAGCACCGAAAAGATTATAGGCACAGATACGCAGTATTTT	CASTEKIIGTDTQYF
TRBV6-1	TRBD1	few	TRBJ1-5	TGTGCCAGCAGTGGACAGGGGGATAATCAGCCCCAGCATTTT	CASSGQGDNQPQHF
TRBV10-1	TRBD2	.	TRBJ2-5	TGCGCCAGCAGTGAGCGGGGGGGAGAAGAGACCCAGTACTTC	CASSERGGEETQYF
TRBV12-5	.	.	TRBJ2-2	TGTGCTAGTGGTTCCATCACCGGGGAGCTGTTTTTT	CASGSITGELFF
TRBV18	.	.	TRBJ2-2	TGTGCCAGCTCACCAGGGGCGGCGAACACCGGGGAGCTGTTTTTT	CASSPGAANTGELFF
TRBV7-9	TRBD2	once	TRBJ2-1	TGTGCCAGCAGCTTAGGGAGCGGGAGGACGAATGAGCAGTTCTTC	CASSLGSGRTNEQFF
TRBV15	.	.	TRBJ2-7	TGTGCCACCAGCCCCACAGTCTCCTACGAGCAGTACTTC	CATSPTVSYEQYF
TRBV9	.	.	TRBJ2-1	TGTGCCAGCAGCGCTAAGACTAGCAATGAGCAGTTCTTC	CASSAKTSNEQFF
TRBV6-5	.	.	TRBJ2-5	TGTGCCAGCAGCAGTGGCTCATCGTACCAAGAGACCCAGTACTTC	CASSSGSSYQETQYF
TRBV18	TRBD2	few	TRBJ2-2	TGTGCCAGCTCACTCACTAGCGGGAGGAACACCGGGGAGCTGTTTTTT	CASSLTSGRNTGELFF
TRBV11-2	.	few	TRBJ1-1	TGTGCCAGCAGCCCTCAGACACGGATGAACACTGAAGCTTTCTTT	CASSPQTRMNTEAFF
TRBV5-6	.	.	TRBJ2-3	TGTGCCAGCGCGCCCGCCGGTTTGAGGGATACGCAGTATTTT	CASAPAGLRDTQYF
TRBV2	TRBD2	.	TRBJ2-7	TGTGCCAGCAGGCCAACTAGCGGGGTCTACGAGCAGTACTTC	CASRPTSGVYEQYF
TRBV28	.	.	TRBJ1-5	TGTGCCAGCAGCCCCACCTATAGCAATCAGCCCCAGCATTTT	CASSPTYSNQPQHF
TRBV18	.	few	TRBJ2-7	TGTGCCAGCTCTCGTGAAGGCGGTAGCTCCTACGAGCAGTACTTC	CASSREGGSSYEQYF
TRBV18	.	.	TRBJ1-5	TGTGCCAGCTCACCCGACGGGAAAAGCAATCAGCCCCAGCATTTT	CASSPDGKSNQPQHF
TRBV2	TRBD1	.	TRBJ2-7	TGTGCCAGCAGTGGGGACAGGGGGGCTTGGTACGAGCAGTACTTC	CASSGDRGAWYEQYF
TRBV18	TRBD2	.	TRBJ2-7	TGTGCCAGCTCACCATCCCCGGGGGGGCGAAACGAGCAGTACTTC	CASSPSPGGRNEQYF
TRBV15	.	.	TRBJ1-3	TGTGCCACCAGCAGAGCCTTATTGGCATCTGGAAACACCATATATTTT	CATSRALLASGNTIYF
TRBV20-1	.	.	TRBJ1-4	TGCAGTGCTAGAGTCCGAGAACAACTGTTTTTT	CSARVREQLFF
TRBV11-2	.	.	TRBJ2-3	TGTGCCAGCAGCCAGGGGTCCCCCACAGATACGCAGTATTTT	CASSQGSPTDTQYF
TRBV2	.	.	TRBJ1-4	TGTGCCAGCAGTGGGTCTGGGGCTTGGGAAAAACTGTTTTTT	CASSGSGAWEKLFF
TRBV28	.	.	TRBJ2-4	TGTGCCAGCTCTGGGGTGAGGGAAGCCAAAAACATTCAGTACTTC	CASSGVREAKNIQYF
TRBV7-5	.	.	TRBJ2-7	TGTGCCAGAAGCTTAGCGGCGGACAGCAGCTCCTACGAGCAGTACTTC	CARSLAADSSSYEQYF
TRBV5-1	TRBD1	once	TRBJ1-1	TGCGCCAGCAGGGGGACAGGGGGCGTCTCGGACACTGAAGCTTTCTTT	CASRGTGGVSDTEAFF
TRBV7-6	TRBD1	.	TRBJ2-7	TGTGCCAGCAGCACCGGACAGGACGGGGACGAGCAGTACTTC	CASSTGQDGDEQYF
TRBV7-3	.	.	TRBJ2-7	TGTGCCAGCAGCCTCCAGGAGGACGGCGAGCAGTACTTC	CASSLQEDGEQYF
TRBV2	TRBD2	.	TRBJ2-3	TGTGCCAGCAGTGAAGGGGGGGGTTCGAGCAACACAGATACGCAGTATTTT	CASSEGGGSSNTDTQYF
TRBV6-1	.	.	TRBJ2-1	TGTGCCAGCACCCCGACCCCTACTAGTTACAATGAGCAGTTCTTC	CASTPTPTSYNEQFF
TRBV4-2	.	.	TRBJ1-4	TGTGCCAGCAGCCAATCGGGGCCAGGGGTGACTAATGAAAAACTGTTTTTT	CASSQSGPGVTNEKLFF
TRBV5-6	.	.	TRBJ2-3	TGTGCCAGCAGCACAGGACGACCCGATACGCAGTATTTT	CASSTGRPDTQYF
TRBV7-6	TRBD1	.	TRBJ2-6	TGTGCCAGCAGCTTAGCGTGGAGGAGACAGGGAAAAAACTCTGGGGCCAACGTCCTGACTTTC	CASSLAWRRQGKNSGANVLTF
TRBV5-1	.	.	TRBJ2-1	TGCGCCAGCAGCGTAGAGAGCTCCTACAATGAGCAGTTCTTC	CASSVESSYNEQFF